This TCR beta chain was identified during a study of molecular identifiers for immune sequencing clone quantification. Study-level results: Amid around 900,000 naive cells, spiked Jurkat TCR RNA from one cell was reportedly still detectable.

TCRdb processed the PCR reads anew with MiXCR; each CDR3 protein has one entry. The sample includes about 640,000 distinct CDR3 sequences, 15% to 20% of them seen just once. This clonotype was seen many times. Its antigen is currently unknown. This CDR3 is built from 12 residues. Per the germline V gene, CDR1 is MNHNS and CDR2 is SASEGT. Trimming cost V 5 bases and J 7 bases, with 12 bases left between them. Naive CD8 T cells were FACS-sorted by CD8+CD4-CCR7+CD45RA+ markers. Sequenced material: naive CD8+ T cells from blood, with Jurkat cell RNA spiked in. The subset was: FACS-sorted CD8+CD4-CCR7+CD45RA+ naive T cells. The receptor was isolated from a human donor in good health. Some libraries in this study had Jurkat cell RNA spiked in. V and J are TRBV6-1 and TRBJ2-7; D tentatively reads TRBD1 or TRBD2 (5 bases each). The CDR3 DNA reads TGTGCCAGCAGTCTTGGGACGTTTGAGCAGTACTTC. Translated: CASSLGTFEQYF.